The present entry profiles one TCR beta chain with its context. Antigen: not known. CDR1 is SGHRS and CDR2 is YFSETQ in the germline V gene. There are 17 residues in the CDR3. J gave up 0 bases and V 5 bases, and 2 bases lay outside the gene matches. Semi-nested PCR with Nested Universal Primer A followed constant-region reverse priming of full-length variable regions. TCRdb re-called the 5' RACE reads with MiXCR, one entry per CDR3 protein. This sample yields about 40,000 distinct CDR3 sequences, of which about 19% are seen a single time; around 2.8% belongs to the top ten. Notes on the study in general: Tumor Tregs overlapped most with tumor, then blood, naive CD4+ cells. Whole repertoires were not studied in the larger cohort, only one V-J beta rearrangement.

V usage is TRBV5-1 and J usage is TRBJ2-6, with 13 bases matching TRBD2. Material for sequencing was naive CD4+ T cells sorted from a lymph node. The subset denotes: naive CD4+ T cells, CD4+CD45RA+CD25-. This clonotype was obtained from a female donor with breast cancer. CDR3 nucleotide sequence: TGCGCCAGCAGGGGACTAGCGGGATTCTCTGGGGCCAACGTCCTGACTTTC. It specifies CASRGLAGFSGANVLTF.